Below are 9 T cell receptor beta chains sequenced from a single sample in a study of T cells in women clearing cervical HPV infection. Profiling relied on immunoSEQ multiplex PCR, and the TCRdb table lists in-frame clones only, not all of them. The table for this sample gives more than 20,000 clones. Sequencing was performed on blood buffy coat. The receptors were sampled from a woman between 18 and 70 years old with a cervical HPV16 infection that either progressed to CIN3+ or cleared (not recorded which).

A note on this clone: Read data end 3 residues before the CDR3 end; the end is taken from the germline J gene. The rearrangement joins TRBV7-3 to TRBJ2-7; TRBD2 agrees at 7 bases. Germline V gene sequence: CDR1 SGHTA, CDR2 FQGTGA. The CDR3 contains 13 residues. The V gene end was trimmed by 5 bases and the J gene end by 3 bases; junction bases not matched to a gene: 4. This CDR3 reads CASSTQRGYEQYF. CDR3 bases read: TGTGCCAGCAGCACCCAGCGGGGCTACGAG.

A word on this clone: With the read ending 3 residues before the CDR3 end, the germline J gene is used to fill in that end. The genes are TRBV19 and TRBJ1-5; D gene uncertain. Between the trimmed V and J ends, which lost 5 bases and 9 bases, there was a span of 14 bases. Germline CDR1 and CDR2: LNHDA and SQIVND (reference sequence). The CDR3 is 13 residues long. CDR3 loop: CASSPSIPGPQHF. The part of the CDR3 DNA that was read is TGTGCCAGTAGTCCATCGATTCCGGGGCCC.

In the case of this clone: The read gets to within 3 residues of the CDR3 end, and the germline J gene fills in the rest. V usage is TRBV20-1 and J usage is TRBJ2-7; 10 nucleotides match TRBD2. This CDR3 comprises 13 residues. After removal of 5 bases from V and 0 bases from J, the junction contained 1 base not matched to a gene. Germline-derived CDR1 and CDR2 are DFQATT and SNEGSKA (reference sequence). The CDR3 loop reads CSAGTSVSYEQYF. CDR3 DNA, as far as it was read: TGCAGTGCTGGGACTAGCGTCTCCTACGAG.

In the case of this clone: The CDR3 is cut off 3 residues early in the read; its end comes from the germline J gene. This rearrangement joins TRBV20-1 to TRBJ1-2, with a weak D call TRBD1 (6 bases). The germline V gene has CDR1 DFQATT and CDR2 SNEGSKA (reference sequence). The CDR3 runs to 12 residues. The CDR3 here is CSAHLTGYEYTF. The CDR3 bases that were read are TGCAGTGCCCACCTGACAGGCTACGAG.

Concerning this clone itself: The read ends 3 residues shy of where the CDR3 ends; the end is completed using the germline J gene. V usage is TRBV19 and J usage is TRBJ2-7; D call uncertain. Trimming pared 3 bases from V and 2 bases from J, leaving 14 bases between. The CDR3 runs to 15 residues. Germline V gene sequence: CDR1 LNHDA, CDR2 SQIVND (reference sequence). The covered CDR3 bases are TGTGCCAGTAGTATGGAGAGGCGACAAACCTACGAG. Its protein is CASSMERRQTYE. In full, the CDR3 is CASSMERRQTYEQYF.

The part of the CDR3 DNA that was read is TGTGCCAGCAGCTTAGCCCTGCGGGAGTACTACGAC. Translating it yields CASSLALREYYD. The whole CDR3 sequence reads CASSLALREYYDYTF. This sequence joins TRBV7-2 and TRBJ1-2; no clear D gene. The CDR3 end falls 3 residues outside the read, so it is completed with the germline J gene. The germline V gene encodes CDR1 SGHTA and CDR2 FQGNSA. CDR3 length: 15 residues.

CDR3 region: CASSEAPPGRGEKLFF. Incomplete CDR3 DNA: TGTGCCAGCAGTGAAGCCCCCCCGGGGAGAGGTGAAAAG. The chain carries TRBV6-1 and TRBJ2-2, with D perhaps matching TRBD2 (5 bases). The observed sequence ends 3 residues before the CDR3 terminus, with the missing tail filled in from the germline J gene. Germline V gene lookup returns CDR1 MNHNS and CDR2 SASEGT. The length of the CDR3 is 16 residues.

Regarding this clone: The read comes to an end 3 residues before the CDR3 does, leaving the germline J gene to fill in the end. This sequence joins TRBV18 and TRBJ1-1; D gene unclear. The CDR3 covers 14 residues. The germline gives CDR1 KGHSH, CDR2 LQKENI. V lost 4 bases to trimming and J lost 1 base, with 10 bases between them. The sequenced part of the CDR3 DNA is TGTGCCAGCTCACGTGGCACCGAGAACACTGAA. Encoded protein: CASSRGTENTE. The whole CDR3 sequence reads CASSRGTENTEAFF.

On this clone itself: Coverage ceases 3 residues before the CDR3 finishes, and the germline J gene fills in the end. The J gene is TRBJ1-3, the V gene TRBV20-1; D not certain. Looked up from germline, CDR1 is DFQATT and CDR2 is SNEGSKA (reference sequence). The CDR3 is made up of 13 amino acids. Trimming removed 6 bases at V and 3 bases at J, with 12 bases between. CDR3 bases read: TGCAGTGCCTGGGCGGGCTTTGGAAACACC. Translation: CSAWAGFGNT. The CDR3 in its entirety is CSAWAGFGNTIYF.